The 3 T cell receptor beta chains in this list originate from one sample, sequenced in a study of cytomegalovirus exposure and HLA in healthy donors. Here immunoSEQ multiplex PCR was the method, and the copy in TCRdb shows in-frame clones only, minus some. The sample contains 150,000 to 160,000 clones, approximately 86% of which appear only once. Input material: PBMCs. The origin of the receptors is a human donor in good health.

The chain links TRBV5-1 to TRBJ2-1; the match to TRBD1 covers 11 bases. After removal of 4 bases from V and 8 bases from J, the junction contained 8 bases not matched to a gene. Germline V lookup: CDR1 SGHRS, CDR2 YFSETQ. The CDR3 totals 15 residues. CDR3 DNA: TGCGCCAGCAGCCTCCCGGGACAGGGGGTCCATGAGCAGTTCTTC. Translating gives CASSLPGQGVHEQFF.

The chain couples TRBV7-9 to TRBJ2-3; no reliable D call. Trimming pared 5 bases from V and 2 bases from J, leaving 14 bases between. This CDR3 is 15 amino acids long. Germline-derived CDR1 and CDR2 are SEHNR and FQNEAQ (reference sequence). The CDR3 DNA reads TGTGCCAGCAGCGTATCCTCGAGAGACACAGATACGCAGTATTTT. It encodes CASSVSSRDTDTQYF.

This chain joins TRBV5-4 and TRBJ1-6, with 8 bases fitting TRBD1. Trimming took 2 bases from V and 8 from J; bases not matched to a gene: 12. This CDR3 has 17 residues. Germline lookup yields CDR1 SGHNT and CDR2 YYREEE (reference sequence). In nucleotides, the CDR3 is TGTGCCAGCAGCTTAGGACAGGGACGGGCGGCGGATTCACCCCTCCACTTT. Translating it yields CASSLGQGRAADSPLHF. The whole variable domain, remainder taken from reference TRBV5-4 and TRBJ1-6, is ETGVTQSPTHLIKTRGQQVTLRCSSQSGHNTVSWYQQALGQGPQFIFQYYREEENGRGNFPPRFSGLQFPNYSSELNVNALELDDSALYLCASSLGQGRAADSPLHFGNGTRLTVT.